This TCR beta chain was retrieved from a study of blood T cell repertoires in COVID-19. Germline V gene sequence: CDR1 KGHSH, CDR2 LQKENI. Deletions cut 0 bases from V and 9 bases from J, with 12 bases between. The CDR3 runs 15 residues. Everyone who took part was roughly 18 to 89 years old, and they came from roughly 25 US areas. Exposed volunteers were people who met a COVID-19 case within 2 weeks before study entry. How the authors handled the data: The assay estimated nucleated cells by amplifying reference gene primers. Repertoires were generated with immunoSEQ multiplex PCR, while TCRdb's copy carries only in-frame clones and drops some. V and J calls and clone size follow that table, whereas D and trimming were derived from the DNA. The sample has about 210,000 clones; 84% are singletons.

The receptor's source is a woman aged 25 to 39 who had been exposed to COVID-19. The sequenced sample consisted of PBMCs or T cells enriched from blood (not recorded which). This chain uses TRBV18 with TRBJ1-6; a possible D gene is TRBD1 (5 bases). CDR3 nucleotides: TGTGCCAGCTCACCACCAGAAGGGGCTACTTCACCCCTCCACTTT. Translated, it gives CASSPPEGATSPLHF.